The 32 T cell receptor beta chains below were found in one sample sequenced in a study of a mutant IDH1 vaccine in newly diagnosed glioma. Time point: week 23, last vaccination. Topical imiquimod accompanied each vaccine dose, which consisted of 300 ug of mutant IDH1 20-mer peptide. TCRdb keeps only in-frame clones here, not all; method: immunoSEQ multiplex PCR. This table holds around 60,000 clones, roughly 85% found once. Their cognate antigens are unknown. The specimen was PBMCs, collected from a glioma patient whose treatment included an IDH1 peptide vaccine. The receptors were sampled from a man between 25 and 39 years old with glioma.

The rearrangement joins TRBV9 to TRBJ1-1, with TRBD1 as a possible D gene (6 bases). Germline V gene data show CDR1 as SGDLS and CDR2 as YYNGEE. Trimming removed 4 bases from V and 1 base from J, with 8 bases in between. There are 13 residues in the CDR3. The DNA of the CDR3 is TGTGCCAGCAGCAGACAGGAGAACACTGAAGCTTTCTTT. Translation gives CASSRQENTEAFF.

The J gene is TRBJ2-7, the V gene TRBV7-2; D is ambiguous. Deletions cut 3 bases from V and 3 bases from J, with 6 bases between. This CDR3 comprises 12 residues. Germline V gene data show CDR1 as SGHTA and CDR2 as FQGNSA. CDR3 loop: CASSFKGYEQYF. The CDR3 region has the DNA TGTGCCAGCAGCTTTAAGGGCTACGAGCAGTACTTC.

The chain is built from TRBV27 and TRBJ2-7; no clear D gene. Germline lookup yields CDR1 MNHEY and CDR2 SMNVEV (reference sequence). V was pared by 4 bases and J by 0 bases, with 16 bases between. The CDR3 is made up of 16 amino acids. The CDR3 DNA is TGTGCCAGCAGTTCAAAAGGTTCAGGTAGCTCCTACGAGCAGTACTTC. It encodes CASSSKGSGSSYEQYF.

This clone was counted between two and nine times. This chain connects TRBV5-1 to TRBJ1-2; the match to TRBD1 covers 8 bases. Trimming took 4 bases from V and 7 from J; bases not matched to a gene: 9. Germline V gene lookup returns CDR1 SGHRS and CDR2 YFSETQ. This CDR3 spans 14 amino acids. The CDR3 region is CASSLTSGGFGYTF. The CDR3 DNA reads TGCGCCAGCAGCCTCACATCAGGGGGCTTTGGCTACACCTTC.

This clone has just one count. This chain joins TRBV14 and TRBJ2-3, with 8 bases that match TRBD2. Germline V lookup: CDR1 SGHDN, CDR2 FVKESK. V lost 2 bases, J lost 1 base, and 8 bases stayed unmatched. This CDR3 has 17 residues. This CDR3 reads CASSQSGRGDGTDTQYF. CDR3 in DNA: TGTGCCAGCAGCCAATCTGGGCGGGGGGATGGCACAGATACGCAGTATTTT.

The V and J genes are TRBV7-9 and TRBJ1-2; D perhaps matches TRBD1 (6 bases). In germline, CDR1 is SEHNR, CDR2 FQNEAQ (reference sequence). The V and J ends lost 0 bases and 4 bases respectively, with 12 bases between them. The CDR3 consists of 15 residues. CDR3 loop: CASSLARMTGYGYTF. The CDR3 DNA follows: TGTGCCAGCAGCTTAGCGCGGATGACAGGCTATGGCTACACCTTC.

The chain recombines TRBV5-1 with TRBJ1-1; D not resolved. Germline CDR1 SGHRS, CDR2 YFSETQ. V lost 4 bases to trimming and J lost 8 bases, with 9 bases between them. There are 11 residues in the CDR3. The CDR3 nucleotides read TGCGCCAGCAGCCTAGGGCAGGAAGCTTTCTTT. Protein: CASSLGQEAFF.

The chain uses TRBV27 and TRBJ1-2, with 8 positions matching TRBD1. The CDR3 runs to 14 residues. The germline gives CDR1 MNHEY, CDR2 SMNVEV (reference sequence). V was pared by 4 bases and J by 2 bases, with 3 bases of the junction left unmatched. The CDR3: CASSYGTGNYGYTF. The CDR3 coding sequence is TGTGCCAGCAGTTACGGGACAGGAAACTATGGCTACACCTTC.

This clone showed up just once. The CDR3 region has the DNA TGTGCCAGCAGCCAAGATGTGGCTAGCGCGCAGGAGACCCAGTACTTC. Translating it yields CASSQDVASAQETQYF. The V and J genes are TRBV4-2 and TRBJ2-5; D might be TRBD2 (6 bases). Deletions cut 0 bases from V and 5 bases from J, with 16 bases between. The CDR3 is 16 amino acids. Germline CDR1 LGHNA, CDR2 YNFKEQ.

This clone appeared a few times. The chain uses TRBV30 and TRBJ1-5; D might be TRBD1 (6 bases). V was clipped by 5 bases and J by 1 base, with 9 bases between them. From germline, CDR1 is GTSNPN and CDR2 SVGIG (reference sequence). CDR3 length: 13 residues. In nucleotides, the CDR3 is TGTGCCTGGGGGACACCCAGCAATCAGCCCCAGCATTTT. This gives the protein CAWGTPSNQPQHF.

The chain's CDR3 is CASSQLVGVRGTEAFF. The CDR3 DNA is TGTGCCAGCAGCCAACTCGTGGGGGTCAGGGGAACTGAAGCTTTCTTT. V and J are TRBV14 and TRBJ1-1; perhaps TRBD1 as D (6 bases). The CDR3 length is 16 residues. V was cut by 2 bases and J by 5 bases, with 18 bases left in between. Germline CDR1 and CDR2: SGHDN and FVKESK.

This clone has a single count. The chain is built from TRBV7-8 and TRBJ2-5; D is unresolved. With 2 bases removed from V and 1 base from J, the gap between germline ends came to 8 bases. The CDR3 loop spans 14 amino acids. CDR1 is SGHVS and CDR2 is FQNEAQ in the germline V gene. The CDR3 is CASSLIVAQETQYF. In DNA, the CDR3 is TGTGCCAGCAGCTTAATTGTAGCCCAAGAGACCCAGTACTTC.

J is TRBJ1-3 and V is TRBV14; D not resolved. Trimming shortened V by 1 base and J by 0 bases, and 10 bases separated the two germline ends. CDR1 and CDR2 (germline): SGHDN, FVKESK. CDR3 length: 16 amino acids. The CDR3 DNA is TGTGCCAGCAGCCAAGTAGGGTCTCACTCTGGAAACACCATATATTTT. Protein: CASSQVGSHSGNTIYF.

This chain links TRBV6-4 with TRBJ1-6; weak D call: TRBD1 (6 bases). This CDR3 is built from 14 residues. V was cut by 6 bases and J by 4 bases, with 10 bases left in between. Germline V gives CDR1 MRHNA, CDR2 SNTAGT. CDR3 bases: TGTGCCAGCAGAAAAGGACAGTATAATTCACCCCTCCACTTT. This translates into CASRKGQYNSPLHF.

The table lists this clone with a count of one. V is TRBV7-7 and J is TRBJ1-3; D unresolved. The CDR3 is 13 residues long. Germline V gives CDR1 SSHAT, CDR2 FNYEAQ (reference sequence). The V end was cut by 2 bases, the J end by 2 bases, with 4 bases between. The CDR3 nucleotides read TGTGCCAGCAGCTTATTGACTGGAAACACCATATATTTT. Residues: CASSLLTGNTIYF.

The genes are TRBV6-1 and TRBJ1-5; 10 bases match TRBD1. The CDR3 consists of 17 residues. Unmatched junction bases numbered 9, after V lost 3 bases and J lost 4 bases. Germline-derived CDR1 and CDR2 are MNHNS and SASEGT. The CDR3 spells CASSEVDRGHGNQPQHF. The CDR3 coding sequence is TGTGCCAGCAGTGAGGTAGACAGGGGGCACGGGAATCAGCCCCAGCATTTT.

The chain employs TRBV7-8 and TRBJ2-5; D unclear. Matching the DNA end better, TRBJ2-7 makes the J call doubtful. The germline V gene has CDR1 SGHVS and CDR2 FQNEAQ. This CDR3 contains 14 residues. The CDR3 here is CASSLAGNPYEQYF. CDR3 in DNA: TGTGCCAGCAGCTTAGCGGGCAACCCCTACGAGCAGTACTTC.

The chain has TRBV4-1 and TRBJ2-5; weak D call: TRBD1 (5 bases). Germline V gene lookup returns CDR1 MGHRA and CDR2 YSYEKL. This CDR3 contains 14 residues. V lost 0 bases and J 3 bases, leaving 8 bases between the germline ends. CDR3 loop: CASSQDGHEETQYF. The CDR3 DNA is TGCGCCAGCAGCCAAGATGGACACGAAGAGACCCAGTACTTC.

The chain uses TRBV6-1 and TRBJ2-1, with D tentatively TRBD2 (6 bases). Trimming left V 6 bases short and J 5 bases short, with 14 bases between. The CDR3 has 14 amino acids. Germline V gives CDR1 MNHNS, CDR2 SASEGT. The CDR3 bases are TGTGCCAGCAGGGGGTCGGCGGGAAACAATGAGCAGTTCTTC. Amino acids: CASRGSAGNNEQFF.

This clone was counted only a few times. The chain joins TRBV6-5 to TRBJ1-2; 12 positions agree with TRBD1. Trimming cost V 6 bases and J 7 bases; bases outside gene matches: 3. CDR3 length: 13 residues. Germline-derived CDR1 and CDR2 are MNHEY and SVGAGI. In DNA form, the CDR3 reads TGTGCCAGCAGCCGGGACAGGGGGCCTGGCTACACCTTC. Its protein is CASSRDRGPGYTF.

This clone has a single count. V gene TRBV4-1 combines with J gene TRBJ1-3; D is undetermined. Per germline, CDR1 MGHRA and CDR2 YSYEKL. The CDR3 is 16 amino acids. V was trimmed by 2 bases and J by 0 bases, leaving 11 bases between them. The CDR3 spells CASSQQGHYSGNTIYF. CDR3 coding DNA: TGCGCCAGCAGCCAACAAGGTCATTACTCTGGAAACACCATATATTTT.

DNA of the CDR3: TGTGCCAGCAGCGCAGGGGAGGGACCTCCGGCGGATCAGCCCCAGCATTTT. This encodes CASSAGEGPPADQPQHF. The chain is built from TRBV7-9 and TRBJ1-5; D is perhaps TRBD1 (6 bases). Germline V gene data show CDR1 as SEHNR and CDR2 as FQNEAQ (reference sequence). V dropped 5 bases and J dropped 5 bases, with 22 bases sitting between them. The CDR3 loop spans 17 amino acids.

This chain joins TRBV5-1 and TRBJ1-2, with TRBD1 identical over 8 bases. This CDR3 region has 17 residues. CDR1 SGHRS and CDR2 YFSETQ come from the germline V gene. With 4 bases clipped from V and 6 bases from J, the junction kept 17 bases outside the gene matches. CDR3 sequence (DNA): TGCGCCAGCAGCATAGCCGAGTCCGGACAGGGTTATGATGGCTACACCTTC. As protein: CASSIAESGQGYDGYTF.

This clone has only one observation. The CDR3, as DNA: TGTGCCAGCAGTTACAGGGGTACGGATTCACCCCTCCACTTT. Protein product: CASSYRGTDSPLHF. The chain carries TRBV6-5 and TRBJ1-6, with D perhaps TRBD1 (5 bases). CDR3 length: 14 residues. Germline CDR1 and CDR2: MNHEY and SVGAGI. Trimming left V 2 bases short and J 8 bases short, with 10 bases between.

The genes are TRBV4-1 and TRBJ2-1; D may match TRBD1 or TRBD2 (6 bases each). The CDR3 runs 12 residues. The germline gives CDR1 MGHRA, CDR2 YSYEKL. Deletions cut 3 bases from V and 13 bases from J, with 13 bases between. The CDR3 nucleotides are TGCGCCAGCAGCCAGGGGGGACACGGACAGTTCTTC. Its translation is CASSQGGHGQFF.

The chain uses TRBV7-6 and TRBJ2-3; 11 bases line up with TRBD2. CDR1 and CDR2 (germline): SGHVS, FNYEAQ. The CDR3 contains 18 residues. V was pared by 0 bases and J by 2 bases, with 7 bases of the junction left unmatched. The CDR3 coding sequence is TGTGCCAGCAGCTTAGCGCCGGCTAGCGGGGGGTACACAGATACGCAGTATTTT. Its protein product is CASSLAPASGGYTDTQYF. Drawing the rest from reference TRBV7-6 and TRBJ2-3, the complete variable domain is GAGVSQSPRYKVTKRGQDVALRCDPISGHVSLYWYRQALGQGPEFLTYFNYEAQQDKSGLPNDRFSAERPEGSISTLTIQRTEQRDSAMYRCASSLAPASGGYTDTQYFGPGTRLTVL.

The chain combines TRBV6-1 with TRBJ1-2; the D is unclear. V was clipped by 0 bases and J by 4 bases, with 15 bases between them. This CDR3 region has 16 residues. From germline, CDR1 is MNHNS and CDR2 SASEGT. The CDR3 loop reads CASSEALWRFSYGYTF. CDR3 coding DNA: TGTGCCAGCAGTGAAGCGCTTTGGCGTTTCAGCTATGGCTACACCTTC.

The chain uses TRBV9 and TRBJ2-3; tentative D call: TRBD2 (6 bases). This CDR3 is built from 15 residues. Trimming took 3 bases from V and 0 from J, leaving 11 bases between them. Germline CDR1 reads SGDLS; CDR2 reads YYNGEE. In nucleotides, the CDR3 is TGTGCCAGCAGCGGTATTAGCGGTAGCACAGATACGCAGTATTTT. Amino acids: CASSGISGSTDTQYF. Full variable domain (rest looked up from reference TRBV9 and TRBJ2-3): DSGVTQTPKHLITATGQRVTLRCSPRSGDLSVYWYQQSLDQGLQFLIQYYNGEERAKGNILERFSAQQFPDLHSELNLSSLELGDSALYFCASSGISGSTDTQYFGPGTRLTVL.

The chain uses TRBV19 and TRBJ2-7; 9 positions match TRBD1. After removal of 5 bases from V and 7 bases from J, the junction contained 9 bases not matched to a gene. Per germline, CDR1 LNHDA and CDR2 SQIVND (reference sequence). This CDR3 has 14 amino acids. CDR3 loop: CASSRTGASREQYF. The CDR3 DNA is TGTGCCAGTAGTCGGACAGGGGCCAGTCGGGAGCAGTACTTC.

This chain connects TRBV16 to TRBJ1-6, with D perhaps matching TRBD1 (6 bases). This CDR3 comprises 13 residues. The V and J ends lost 5 bases and 6 bases respectively, with 8 bases between them. CDR1 is KGHSY, CDR2 FQNENV, per germline. The CDR3 region is CASSEQGNSPLHF. CDR3 bases: TGTGCCAGCAGCGAACAGGGTAATTCACCCCTCCACTTT. The full variable domain, in which reference TRBV16 and TRBJ1-6 provide the parts outside the CDR3, is GEEVAQTPKHLVRGEGQKAKLYCAPIKGHSYVFWYQQVLKNEFKFLISFQNENVFDETGMPKERFSAKCLPNSPCSLEIQATKLEDSAVYFCASSEQGNSPLHFGNGTRLTVT.

This rearrangement joins TRBV4-1 to TRBJ1-1; perhaps TRBD1 as D (5 bases). V shed 0 bases and J shed 7 bases, with 9 bases lying between them. CDR1 is MGHRA, CDR2 YSYEKL, per germline. The CDR3 runs 13 residues. The CDR3 loop reads CASSQDKGHEAFF. CDR3 in DNA: TGCGCCAGCAGCCAAGATAAAGGACATGAAGCTTTCTTT.

The rearrangement links TRBV19 to TRBJ2-1; 9 bases match TRBD1. V shed 6 bases, J shed 8 bases, and the junction held 11 bases outside the gene matches. The length of the CDR3 is 15 residues. Germline-derived CDR1 and CDR2 are LNHDA and SQIVND (reference sequence). CDR3 nucleotides: TGTGCCAGTAGCTTGATTACAGGGGGCTTAGATGAGCAGTTCTTC. As protein: CASSLITGGLDEQFF.